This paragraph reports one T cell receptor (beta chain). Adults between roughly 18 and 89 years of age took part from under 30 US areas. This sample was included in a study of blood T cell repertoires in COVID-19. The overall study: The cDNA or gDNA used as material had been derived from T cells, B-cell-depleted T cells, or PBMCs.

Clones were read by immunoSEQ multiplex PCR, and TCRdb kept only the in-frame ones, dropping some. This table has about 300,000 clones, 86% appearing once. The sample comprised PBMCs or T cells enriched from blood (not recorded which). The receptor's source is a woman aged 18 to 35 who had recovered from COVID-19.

CDR3 amino acids: CASSLGTPGQGSYEQYF. CDR3 in DNA: TGTGCCAGCAGTTTAGGAACACCGGGACAGGGGAGCTACGAGCAGTACTTC. The chain recombines TRBV27 with TRBJ2-7; 10 positions match TRBD1. Unmatched junction bases numbered 10, after V lost 2 bases and J lost 3 bases. Germline CDR1 and CDR2: MNHEY and SMNVEV (reference sequence). This CDR3 is 17 amino acids long.